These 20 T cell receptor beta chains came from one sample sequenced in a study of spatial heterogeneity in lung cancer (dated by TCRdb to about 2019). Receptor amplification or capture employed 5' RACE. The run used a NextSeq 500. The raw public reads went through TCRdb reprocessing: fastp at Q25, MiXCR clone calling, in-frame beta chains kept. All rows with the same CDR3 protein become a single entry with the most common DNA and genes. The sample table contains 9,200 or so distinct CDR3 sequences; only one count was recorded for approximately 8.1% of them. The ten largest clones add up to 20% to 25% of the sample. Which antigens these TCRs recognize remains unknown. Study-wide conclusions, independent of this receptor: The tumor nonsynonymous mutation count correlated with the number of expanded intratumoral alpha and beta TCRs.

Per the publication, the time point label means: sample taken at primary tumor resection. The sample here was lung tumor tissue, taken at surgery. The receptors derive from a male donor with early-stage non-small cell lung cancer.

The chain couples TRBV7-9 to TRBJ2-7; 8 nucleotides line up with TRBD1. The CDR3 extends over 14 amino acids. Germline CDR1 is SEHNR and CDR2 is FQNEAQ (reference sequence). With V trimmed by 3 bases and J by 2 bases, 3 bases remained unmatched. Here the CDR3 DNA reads TGTGCCAGCAGCTTGACAGGGGTTACCTACGAGCAGTACTTC. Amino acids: CASSLTGVTYEQYF.

Here the CDR3 reads CATSRDDFDSGKPGNTIYF. The CDR3 DNA reads TGTGCCACCAGCAGAGATGACTTTGACTCAGGGAAGCCTGGAAACACCATATATTTT. V gene TRBV15 combines with J gene TRBJ1-3; perhaps TRBD1 as D (5 bases). V lost 0 bases, J lost 2 bases, and 20 bases lay in between. The CDR3 covers 19 residues. CDR1 is LNHNV, CDR2 YYDKDF, per germline (reference sequence).

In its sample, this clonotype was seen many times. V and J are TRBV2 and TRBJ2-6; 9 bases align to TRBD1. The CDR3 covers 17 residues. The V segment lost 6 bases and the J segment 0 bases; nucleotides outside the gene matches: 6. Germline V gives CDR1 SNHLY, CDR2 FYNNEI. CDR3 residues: CASRGGQGTSGANVLTF. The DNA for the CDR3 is TGTGCCAGCAGGGGGGGACAGGGAACCTCTGGGGCCAACGTCCTGACTTTC.

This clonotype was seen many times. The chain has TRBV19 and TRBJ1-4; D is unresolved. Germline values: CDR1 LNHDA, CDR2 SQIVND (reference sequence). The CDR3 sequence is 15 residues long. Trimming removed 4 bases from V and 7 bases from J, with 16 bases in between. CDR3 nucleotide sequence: TGTGCCAGTAGTAGAGTGTGGCAGTCCGGTGAAAAACTGTTTTTT. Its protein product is CASSRVWQSGEKLFF.

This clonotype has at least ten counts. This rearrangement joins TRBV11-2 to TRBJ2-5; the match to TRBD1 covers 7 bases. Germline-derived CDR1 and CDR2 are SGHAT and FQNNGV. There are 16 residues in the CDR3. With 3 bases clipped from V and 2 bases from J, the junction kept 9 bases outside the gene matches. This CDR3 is CASSFPSTGVQETQYF. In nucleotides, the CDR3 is TGTGCCAGCAGCTTTCCTTCTACAGGGGTGCAAGAGACCCAGTACTTC.

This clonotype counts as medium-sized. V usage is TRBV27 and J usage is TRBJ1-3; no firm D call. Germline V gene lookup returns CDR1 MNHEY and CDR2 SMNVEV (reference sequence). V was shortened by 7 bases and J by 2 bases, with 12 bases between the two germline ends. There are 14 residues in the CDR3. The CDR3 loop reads CASTKIPPGNTIYF. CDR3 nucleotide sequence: TGTGCCAGCACTAAGATCCCGCCTGGAAACACCATATATTTT.

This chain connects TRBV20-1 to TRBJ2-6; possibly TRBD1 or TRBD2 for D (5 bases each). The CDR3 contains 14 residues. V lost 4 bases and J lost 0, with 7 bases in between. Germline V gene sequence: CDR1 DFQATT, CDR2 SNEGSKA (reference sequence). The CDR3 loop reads CSANGASGANVLTF. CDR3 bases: TGCAGTGCTAACGGGGCCTCTGGGGCCAACGTCCTGACTTTC.

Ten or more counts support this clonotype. As DNA, the CDR3 is TGTGCCAGCAGCTTAAGTGGGGGAGGCGCGTTGGAATTCAATGAGCAGTTCTTC. Encoded protein: CASSLSGGGALEFNEQFF. This sequence joins TRBV7-3 and TRBJ2-1, with D possibly TRBD2 on 6 matching bases. Deletions cut 1 base from V and 6 bases from J, with 22 bases between. CDR1 SGHTA and CDR2 FQGTGA come from the germline V gene. This CDR3 spans 18 amino acids. Full variable domain (missing parts from reference TRBV7-3 and TRBJ2-1): GAGVSQTPSNKVTEKGKYVELRCDPISGHTALYWYRQSLGQGPEFLIYFQGTGAADDSGLPNDRFFAVRPEGSVSTLKIQRTERGDSAVYLCASSLSGGGALEFNEQFFGPGTRLTVL.

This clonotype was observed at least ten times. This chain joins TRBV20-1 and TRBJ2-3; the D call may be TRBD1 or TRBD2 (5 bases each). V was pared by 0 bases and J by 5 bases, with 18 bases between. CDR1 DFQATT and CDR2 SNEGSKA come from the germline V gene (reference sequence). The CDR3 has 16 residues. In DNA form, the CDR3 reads TGCAGTGCTAGAGATCGGACTCTGCTTCAGGGAGATACGCAGTATTTT. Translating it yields CSARDRTLLQGDTQYF.

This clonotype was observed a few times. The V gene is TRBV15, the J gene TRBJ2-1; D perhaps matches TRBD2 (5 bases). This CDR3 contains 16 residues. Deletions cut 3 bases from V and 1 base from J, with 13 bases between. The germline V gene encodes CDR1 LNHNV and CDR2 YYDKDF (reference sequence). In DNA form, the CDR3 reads TGTGCCACCAGCAGTAGGACTGCCGGGTCCTACAATGAGCAGTTCTTC. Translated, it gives CATSSRTAGSYNEQFF. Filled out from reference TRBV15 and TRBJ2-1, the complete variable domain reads DAMVIQNPRYQVTQFGKPVTLSCSQTLNHNVMYWYQQKSSQAPKLLFHYYDKDFNNEADTPDNFQSRRPNTSFCFLDIRSPGLGDTAMYLCATSSRTAGSYNEQFFGPGTRLTVL.

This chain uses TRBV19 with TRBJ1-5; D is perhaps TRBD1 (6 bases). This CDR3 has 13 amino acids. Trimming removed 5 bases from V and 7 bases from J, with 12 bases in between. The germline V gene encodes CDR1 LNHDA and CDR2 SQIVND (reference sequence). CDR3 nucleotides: TGTGCCAGTAGTCCGGGGACATCCCAGCCCCAGCATTTT. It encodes CASSPGTSQPQHF. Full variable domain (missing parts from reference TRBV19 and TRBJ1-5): DGGITQSPKYLFRKEGQNVTLSCEQNLNHDAMYWYRQDPGQGLRLIYYSQIVNDFQKGDIAEGYSVSREKKESFPLTVTSAQKNPTAFYLCASSPGTSQPQHFGDGTRLSIL.

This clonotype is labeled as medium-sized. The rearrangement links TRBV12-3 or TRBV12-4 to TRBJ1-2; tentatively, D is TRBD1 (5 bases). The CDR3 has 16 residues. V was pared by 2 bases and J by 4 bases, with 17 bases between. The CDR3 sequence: CASSLTPPTDSYGYTF. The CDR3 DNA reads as TGTGCCAGCAGTTTAACTCCCCCTACAGACAGCTATGGCTACACCTTC.

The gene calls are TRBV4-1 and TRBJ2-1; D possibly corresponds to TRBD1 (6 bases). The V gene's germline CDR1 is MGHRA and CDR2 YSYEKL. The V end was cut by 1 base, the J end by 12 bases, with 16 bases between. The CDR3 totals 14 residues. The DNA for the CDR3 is TGCGCCAGCAGCCAAGCCCGCCCAGGGGCCGGGCAGTTCTTC. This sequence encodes CASSQARPGAGQFF.

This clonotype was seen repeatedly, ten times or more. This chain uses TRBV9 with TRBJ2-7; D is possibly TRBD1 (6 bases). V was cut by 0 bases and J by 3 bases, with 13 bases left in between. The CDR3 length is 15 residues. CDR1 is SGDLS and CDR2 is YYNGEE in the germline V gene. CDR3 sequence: CASSVGPDRDYEQYF. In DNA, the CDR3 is TGTGCCAGCAGCGTAGGTCCGGACAGAGACTACGAGCAGTACTTC.

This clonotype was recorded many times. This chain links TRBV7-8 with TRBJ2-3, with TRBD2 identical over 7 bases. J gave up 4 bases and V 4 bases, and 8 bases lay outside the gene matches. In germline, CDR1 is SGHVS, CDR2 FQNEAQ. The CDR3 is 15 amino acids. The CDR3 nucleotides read TGTGCCAGCAGCTGGCGACTAGCCCTGCCAGATACGCAGTATTTT. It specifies CASSWRLALPDTQYF.

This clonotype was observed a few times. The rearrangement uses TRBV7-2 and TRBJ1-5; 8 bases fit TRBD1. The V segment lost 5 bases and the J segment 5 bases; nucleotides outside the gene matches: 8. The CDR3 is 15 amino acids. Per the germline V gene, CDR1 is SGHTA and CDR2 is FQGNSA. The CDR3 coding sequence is TGTGCCAGCAGCCCGCGGACAGGGAGCGATCAGCCCCAGCATTTT. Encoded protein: CASSPRTGSDQPQHF.

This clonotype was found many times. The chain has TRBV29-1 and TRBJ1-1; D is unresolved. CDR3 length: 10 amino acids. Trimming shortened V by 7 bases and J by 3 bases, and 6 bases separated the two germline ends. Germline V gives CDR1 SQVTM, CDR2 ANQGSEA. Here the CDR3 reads CSGGDTEAFF. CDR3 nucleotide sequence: TGCAGCGGAGGAGACACTGAAGCTTTCTTT.

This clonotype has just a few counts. CDR3 coding DNA: TGTGCCAGCAGCTTAGCGGGGAGCCGTGGGGGAGAAGGCTACACCTTC. Translating gives CASSLAGSRGGEGYTF. The V call is TRBV7-2, the J call TRBJ1-2, with D maybe TRBD1 (5 bases). V was cut by 0 bases and J by 8 bases, with 19 bases left in between. The CDR3 consists of 16 residues. CDR1 and CDR2 (germline): SGHTA, FQGNSA. The full variable domain, rest sourced from reference TRBV7-2 and TRBJ1-2, is GAGVSQSPSNKVTEKGKDVELRCDPISGHTALYWYRQSLGQGLEFLIYFQGNSAPDKSGLPSDRFSAERTGGSVSTLTIQRTQQEDSAVYLCASSLAGSRGGEGYTFGSGTRLTVV.

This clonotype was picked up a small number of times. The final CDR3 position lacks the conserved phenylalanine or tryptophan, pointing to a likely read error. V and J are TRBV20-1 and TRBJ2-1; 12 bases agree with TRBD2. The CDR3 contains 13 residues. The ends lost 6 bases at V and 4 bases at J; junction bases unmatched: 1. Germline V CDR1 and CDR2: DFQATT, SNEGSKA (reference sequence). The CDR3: CSAGTSGYNEQFS. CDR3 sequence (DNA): TGCAGTGCGGGGACTAGCGGGTACAATGAGCAGTTCTCC.

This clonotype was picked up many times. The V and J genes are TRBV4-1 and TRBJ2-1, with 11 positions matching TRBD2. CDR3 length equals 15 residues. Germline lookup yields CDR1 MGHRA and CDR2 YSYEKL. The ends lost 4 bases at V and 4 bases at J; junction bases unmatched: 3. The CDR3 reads CASSPTSGEYNEQFF. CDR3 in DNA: TGCGCCAGCAGCCCGACTAGCGGGGAATACAATGAGCAGTTCTTC.